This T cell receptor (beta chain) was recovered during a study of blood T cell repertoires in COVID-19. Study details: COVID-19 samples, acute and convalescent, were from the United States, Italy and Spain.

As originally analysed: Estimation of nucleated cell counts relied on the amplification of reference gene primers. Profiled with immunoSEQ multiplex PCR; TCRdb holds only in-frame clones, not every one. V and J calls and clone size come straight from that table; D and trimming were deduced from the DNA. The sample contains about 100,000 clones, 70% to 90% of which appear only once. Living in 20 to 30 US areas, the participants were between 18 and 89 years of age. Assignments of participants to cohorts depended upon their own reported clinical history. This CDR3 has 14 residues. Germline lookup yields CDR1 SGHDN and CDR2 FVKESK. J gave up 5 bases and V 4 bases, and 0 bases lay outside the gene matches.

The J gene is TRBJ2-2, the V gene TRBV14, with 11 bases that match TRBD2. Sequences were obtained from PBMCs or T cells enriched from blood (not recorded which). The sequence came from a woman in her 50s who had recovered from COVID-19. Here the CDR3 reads CASSPSGRTGELFF. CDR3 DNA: TGTGCCAGCAGCCCTAGCGGGAGGACCGGGGAGCTGTTTTTT.